This TCR beta chain was sequenced in a study of shared clonotypes between healthy human individuals. This CDR3 is 14 amino acids long. From germline, CDR1 is KGHSH and CDR2 LQKENI. Trimming took 4 bases from V and 5 from J; bases not matched to a gene: 6. Assay used: immunoSEQ multiplex PCR; TCRdb lists only in-frame clones, some missing. The sample yields fewer than 2.5 million clones, over 85% seen once. Remarks on this clone: In the same sample, other DNA sequences code for this CDR3.

The sample taken for sequencing was naive CD4+ T cells from PBMCs. Subset denoted: CD45RA+ positively selected. V is TRBV18 and J is TRBJ2-7; 9 nucleotides line up with TRBD1. This TCR was recovered from a man aged 18 to 35 in good health. Some clones in this sample may be carry-over from other donors' samples. This CDR3 reads CASSLGTGSHEQYF. In nucleotides, the CDR3 is TGTGCCAGCTCACTCGGGACAGGGTCCCACGAGCAGTACTTC.